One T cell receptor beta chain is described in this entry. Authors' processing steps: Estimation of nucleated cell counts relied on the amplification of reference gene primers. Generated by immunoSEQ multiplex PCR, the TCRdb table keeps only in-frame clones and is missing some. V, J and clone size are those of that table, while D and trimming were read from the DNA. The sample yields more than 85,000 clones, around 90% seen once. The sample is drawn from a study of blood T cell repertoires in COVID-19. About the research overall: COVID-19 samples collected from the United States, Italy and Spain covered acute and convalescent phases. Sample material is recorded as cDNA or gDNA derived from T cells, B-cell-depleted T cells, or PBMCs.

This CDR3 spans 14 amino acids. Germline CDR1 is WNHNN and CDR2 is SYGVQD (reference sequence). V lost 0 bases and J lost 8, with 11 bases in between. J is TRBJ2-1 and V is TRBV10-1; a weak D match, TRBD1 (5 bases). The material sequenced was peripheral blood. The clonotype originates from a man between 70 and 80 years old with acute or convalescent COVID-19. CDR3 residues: CASSESGPGHEQFF. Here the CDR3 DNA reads TGCGCCAGCAGTGAGTCGGGGCCGGGTCATGAGCAGTTCTTC.